What follows are 10 T cell receptor beta chains derived from one specimen sequenced in a study of T-cell memory formation after mild COVID-19. TCRdb recomputed calls from the 5' RACE reads with MiXCR, one row per CDR3 protein. The table has about 410,000 distinct CDR3 sequences, roughly 18% seen once; the top ten hold about 22%. Sequenced sample: PBMCs or a T cell subset sorted from them (not recorded which). Receptors were obtained from a man between 18 and 35 years old who had mild COVID-19 (a few samples of this study predate the infection). Cell type and time point are not known.

In its sample, this clonotype was seen a few times. The CDR3 reads CATSDFRGGEQFF. The CDR3 DNA reads as TGTGCCACCAGTGATTTTCGGGGGGGTGAGCAGTTCTTC. This chain connects TRBV24-1 to TRBJ2-1; 8 positions match TRBD2. Germline V gives CDR1 KGHDR, CDR2 SFDVKD. The CDR3 is 13 residues long. With 1 base clipped from V and 9 bases from J, the junction kept 1 base outside the gene matches.

The rearrangement joins TRBV12-3 or TRBV12-4 to TRBJ2-7, with 9 bases lining up with TRBD2. J was trimmed by 0 bases and V by 6 bases; bases with no gene match: 3. This CDR3 spans 14 amino acids. CDR3 region: CASRLAGPSYEQYF. DNA for the CDR3: TGTGCCAGCAGACTAGCGGGCCCCTCCTACGAGCAGTACTTC.

This clonotype has just a few counts. The chain uses TRBV2 and TRBJ2-5, with 9 bases that match TRBD1. J gave up 5 bases and V 6 bases, and 1 base lay outside the gene matches. Germline-derived CDR1 and CDR2 are SNHLY and FYNNEI. The CDR3 sequence is 12 residues long. The CDR3 loop is CASRQGAETQYF. The DNA of the CDR3 is TGTGCCAGCAGACAGGGGGCTGAGACCCAGTACTTC.

This chain joins TRBV5-5 and TRBJ1-1; no clear D. This CDR3 is built from 15 residues. The germline V and J ends were trimmed by 4 bases and 2 bases, with 15 bases remaining between them. Germline V gives CDR1 SGHKS, CDR2 YYEKEE (reference sequence). DNA of the CDR3: TGTGCCAGCAGCAAACCGGGGTCGAGAAACACTGAAGCTTTCTTT. This translates into CASSKPGSRNTEAFF. Full variable domain (rest looked up from reference TRBV5-5 and TRBJ1-1): DAGVTQSPTHLIKTRGQQVTLRCSPISGHKSVSWYQQVLGQGPQFIFQYYEKEERGRGNFPDRFSARQFPNYSSELNVNALLLGDSALYLCASSKPGSRNTEAFFGQGTRLTVV.

The chain joins TRBV5-1 to TRBJ1-1; maybe TRBD1 (6 bases). The V gene lost 0 bases and the J gene lost 8 bases, with 17 bases spanning the gap. The CDR3 loop spans 15 amino acids. Germline CDR1 is SGHRS and CDR2 is YFSETQ. The CDR3 here is CASSLAGTLREEAFF. DNA for the CDR3: TGCGCCAGCAGCTTGGCCGGGACATTGCGTGAGGAAGCTTTCTTT.

This clonotype has more than one count but fewer than ten. The rearrangement joins TRBV12-3 or TRBV12-4 to TRBJ1-4; no definite D call. The CDR3 extends over 14 amino acids. The V end lost 2 bases, the J end lost 2 bases, and 6 bases lay between the germline ends. The CDR3 protein is CASSLTLTNEKLFF. CDR3 DNA: TGTGCCAGCAGTTTAACACTGACTAATGAAAAACTGTTTTTT.

The V call is TRBV5-8, the J call TRBJ2-3; a possible D gene is TRBD2 (5 bases). V lost 0 bases to trimming and J lost 2 bases, with 10 bases between them. CDR3 length: 15 residues. CDR1 and CDR2 (germline): SGHTS, YDEGEE. CDR3 DNA: TGTGCCAGCAGCTTGGAGGGCGGGTTCACAGATACGCAGTATTTT. It specifies CASSLEGGFTDTQYF. Full variable domain (remainder filled in from reference TRBV5-8 and TRBJ2-3): EAGVTQSPTHLIKTRGQQATLRCSPISGHTSVYWYQQALGLGLQFLLWYDEGEERNRGNFPPRFSGRQFPNYSSELNVNALELEDSALYLCASSLEGGFTDTQYFGPGTRLTVL.

This clonotype was detected only a few times. CDR3 sequence reads: CASSFLGNEQFF. The CDR3 DNA reads TGTGCCAGCAGTTTCTTGGGTAATGAGCAGTTCTTC. V and J are TRBV28 and TRBJ2-1; D remains ambiguous. The V gene lost 3 bases and the J gene lost 7 bases, with 7 bases spanning the gap. The CDR3 contains 12 residues. CDR1 MDHEN and CDR2 SYDVKM come from the germline V gene.

The chain uses TRBV20-1 and TRBJ2-7, with 10 bases that match TRBD2. Germline V gene lookup returns CDR1 DFQATT and CDR2 SNEGSKA (reference sequence). There are 16 residues in the CDR3. The V gene end was trimmed by 3 bases and the J gene end by 2 bases; junction bases not matched to a gene: 10. CDR3 loop: CSARAVTSGRTYEQYF. Here the CDR3 DNA reads TGCAGTGCTAGGGCCGTGACTAGCGGGCGAACCTACGAGCAGTACTTC.

This clonotype has a count of ten or more. The chain links TRBV28 to TRBJ1-5, with TRBD1 identical over 7 bases. CDR1 MDHEN and CDR2 SYDVKM come from the germline V gene. With 6 bases clipped from V and 3 bases from J, the junction kept 2 bases outside the gene matches. The CDR3 has 13 residues. CDR3 sequence reads: CASRQGNNQPQHF. The CDR3 bases are TGTGCCAGCAGACAGGGGAACAATCAGCCCCAGCATTTT.